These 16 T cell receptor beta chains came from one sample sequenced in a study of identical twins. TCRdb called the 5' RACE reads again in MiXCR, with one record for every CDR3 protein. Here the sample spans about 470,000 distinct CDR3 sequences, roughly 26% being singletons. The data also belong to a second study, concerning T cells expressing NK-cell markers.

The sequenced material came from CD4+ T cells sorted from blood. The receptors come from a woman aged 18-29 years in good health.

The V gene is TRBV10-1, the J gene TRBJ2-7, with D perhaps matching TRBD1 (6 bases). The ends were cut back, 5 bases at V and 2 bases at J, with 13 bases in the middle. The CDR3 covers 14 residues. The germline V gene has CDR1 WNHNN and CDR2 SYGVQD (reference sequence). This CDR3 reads CASSYRDGTYEQYF. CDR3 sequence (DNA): TGCGCCAGCAGTTACAGGGATGGTACCTACGAGCAGTACTTC.

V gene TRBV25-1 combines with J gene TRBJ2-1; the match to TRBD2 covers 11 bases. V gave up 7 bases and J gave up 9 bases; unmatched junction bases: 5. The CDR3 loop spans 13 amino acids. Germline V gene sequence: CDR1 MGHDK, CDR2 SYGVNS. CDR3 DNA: TGTGCCAGCAAGGTAGCGGGGGGGCGTGAGCAGTTCTTC. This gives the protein CASKVAGGREQFF.

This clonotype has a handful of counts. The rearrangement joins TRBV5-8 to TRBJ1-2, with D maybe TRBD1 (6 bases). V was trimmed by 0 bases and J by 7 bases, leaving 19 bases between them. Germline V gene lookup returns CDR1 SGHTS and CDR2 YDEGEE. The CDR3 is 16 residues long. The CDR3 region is CASSLALSGQLGGYTF. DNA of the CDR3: TGTGCCAGCAGCTTGGCCCTCTCAGGACAGCTGGGTGGCTACACCTTC.

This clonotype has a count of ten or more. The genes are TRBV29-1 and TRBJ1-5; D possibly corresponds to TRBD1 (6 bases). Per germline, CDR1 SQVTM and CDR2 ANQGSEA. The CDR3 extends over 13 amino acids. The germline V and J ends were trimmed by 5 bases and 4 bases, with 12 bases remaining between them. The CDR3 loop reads CSVTPGANQPQHF. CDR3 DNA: TGCAGCGTTACGCCAGGGGCTAATCAGCCCCAGCATTTT.

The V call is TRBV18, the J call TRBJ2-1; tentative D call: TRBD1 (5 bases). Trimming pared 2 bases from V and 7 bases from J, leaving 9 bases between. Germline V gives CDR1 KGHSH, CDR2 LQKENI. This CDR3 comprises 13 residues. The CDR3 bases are TGTGCCAGCTCACCAACGGCAGGGAATGAGCAGTTCTTC. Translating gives CASSPTAGNEQFF.

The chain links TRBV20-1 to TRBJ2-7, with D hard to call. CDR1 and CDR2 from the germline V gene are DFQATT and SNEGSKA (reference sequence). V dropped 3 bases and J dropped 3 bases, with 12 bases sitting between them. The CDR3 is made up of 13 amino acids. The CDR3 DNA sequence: TGCAGTGCTAGTTCCCTACAAAGCTACGAGCAGTACTTC. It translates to CSASSLQSYEQYF.

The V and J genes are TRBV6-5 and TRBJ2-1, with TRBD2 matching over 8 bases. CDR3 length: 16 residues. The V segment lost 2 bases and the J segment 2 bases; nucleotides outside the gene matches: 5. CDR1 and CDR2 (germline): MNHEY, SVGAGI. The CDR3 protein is CASSYVGTRTYNEQFF. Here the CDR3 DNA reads TGTGCCAGCAGTTACGTAGGGACTAGAACCTACAATGAGCAGTTCTTC.

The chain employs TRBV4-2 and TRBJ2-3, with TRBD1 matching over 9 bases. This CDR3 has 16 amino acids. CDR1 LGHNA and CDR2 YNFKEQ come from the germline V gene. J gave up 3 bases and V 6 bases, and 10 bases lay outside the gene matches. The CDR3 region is CASSQKGQGYTDTQYF. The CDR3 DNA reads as TGTGCCAGCAGTCAGAAGGGACAGGGTTATACAGATACGCAGTATTTT.

In DNA form, the CDR3 reads TGCGCCAGCAGCCCGAGGGGGGGAGCGGCCCCCTACGAGCAGTACTTC. Its protein product is CASSPRGGAAPYEQYF. This rearrangement joins TRBV5-1 to TRBJ2-7; possibly TRBD2 for D (7 bases). V was clipped by 4 bases and J by 2 bases, with 19 bases between them. The CDR3 runs 16 residues. Germline V lookup: CDR1 SGHRS, CDR2 YFSETQ.

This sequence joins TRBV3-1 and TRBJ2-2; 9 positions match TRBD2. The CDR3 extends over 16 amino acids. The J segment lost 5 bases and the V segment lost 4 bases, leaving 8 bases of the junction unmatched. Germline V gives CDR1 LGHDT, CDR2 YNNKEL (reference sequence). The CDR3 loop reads CASSRLLAGTTGELFF. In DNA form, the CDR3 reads TGTGCCAGCAGCCGCCTCCTAGCGGGAACTACCGGGGAGCTGTTTTTT. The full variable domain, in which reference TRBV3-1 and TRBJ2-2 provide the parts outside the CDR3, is DTAVSQTPKYLVTQMGNDKSIKCEQNLGHDTMYWYKQDSKKFLKIMFSYNNKELIINETVPNRFSPKSPDKAHLNLHINSLELGDSAVYFCASSRLLAGTTGELFFGEGSRLTVL.

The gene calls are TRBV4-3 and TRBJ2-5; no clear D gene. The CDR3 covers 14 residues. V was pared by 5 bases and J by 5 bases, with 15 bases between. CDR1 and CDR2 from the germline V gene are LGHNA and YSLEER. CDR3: CASSSVPIRETQYF. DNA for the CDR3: TGCGCCAGCAGCTCCGTACCTATTAGGGAGACCCAGTACTTC.

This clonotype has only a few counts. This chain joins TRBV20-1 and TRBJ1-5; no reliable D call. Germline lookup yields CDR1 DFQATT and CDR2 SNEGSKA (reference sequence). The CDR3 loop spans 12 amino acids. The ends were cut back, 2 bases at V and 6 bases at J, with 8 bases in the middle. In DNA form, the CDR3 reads TGCAGTGCTAGAAAGGGAGGTCAGCCCCAGCATTTT. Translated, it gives CSARKGGQPQHF.

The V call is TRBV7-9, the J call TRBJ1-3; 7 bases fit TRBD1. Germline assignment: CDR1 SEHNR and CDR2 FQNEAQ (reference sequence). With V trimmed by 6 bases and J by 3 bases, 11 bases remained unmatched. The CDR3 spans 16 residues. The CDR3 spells CASSREGAISGNTIYF. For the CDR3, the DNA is TGTGCCAGCAGTCGTGAGGGGGCTATAAGTGGAAACACCATATATTTT.

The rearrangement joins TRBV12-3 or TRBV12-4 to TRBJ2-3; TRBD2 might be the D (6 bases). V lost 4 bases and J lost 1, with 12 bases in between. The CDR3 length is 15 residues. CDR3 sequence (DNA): TGTGCCAGCAGTTCTTACGGCGGGGGCACAGATACGCAGTATTTT. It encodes CASSSYGGGTDTQYF.

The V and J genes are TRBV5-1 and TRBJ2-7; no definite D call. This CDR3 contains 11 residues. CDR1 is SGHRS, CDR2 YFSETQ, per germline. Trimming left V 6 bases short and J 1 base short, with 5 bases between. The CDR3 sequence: CASKDSYEQYF. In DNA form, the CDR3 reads TGCGCCAGCAAAGATTCCTACGAGCAGTACTTC.

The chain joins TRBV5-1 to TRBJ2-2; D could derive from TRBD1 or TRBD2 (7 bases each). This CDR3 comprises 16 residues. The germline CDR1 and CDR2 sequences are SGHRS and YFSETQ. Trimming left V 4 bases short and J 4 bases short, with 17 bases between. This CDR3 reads CASSALTGRGTGELFF. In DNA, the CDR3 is TGCGCCAGCAGCGCACTGACAGGGAGGGGCACCGGGGAGCTGTTTTTT.